Below, 20 T cell receptor beta chains from the same sample are listed, as sequenced in a study of CD4 and CD8 cells across lung adenocarcinoma regions. In TCRdb, the PCR reads were re-called with MiXCR into one record per CDR3 protein. Of around 23,000 distinct CDR3 sequences in the sample, more than 40% were seen once. Sequenced material: CD8+ T cells from the center of a lung tumor. These receptors all stem from a male donor with lung adenocarcinoma. The CD4 and CD8 labels of this study may be unreliable.

V is TRBV6-1 and J is TRBJ1-5; 7 bases are shared with TRBD1. Trimming at V came to 4 bases and at J to 7 bases, leaving 13 bases not matched to a gene. The CDR3 extends over 16 amino acids. Germline V lookup: CDR1 MNHNS, CDR2 SASEGT. The CDR3 DNA reads TGTGCCAGCAGTGGGACAGGCCAATCTAGGGGGCAGCCCCAGCATTTT. It translates to CASSGTGQSRGQPQHF.

In regard to this clonotype: Mismatch with germline at one junction end may stem from a read error. The CDR3 loop is CASRTSGATNTQYF. In nucleotides, the CDR3 is TGTGCCAGCAGGACCAGCGGGGCCACAAACACGCAGTATTTC. The chain uses TRBV6-1 and TRBJ2-3; 7 positions agree with TRBD2. Germline CDR1 and CDR2: MNHNS and SASEGT. This CDR3 comprises 14 residues.

Only one count was recorded for this clonotype. The V gene is TRBV6-5, the J gene TRBJ2-4, with D perhaps matching TRBD1 (5 bases). Germline assignment: CDR1 MNHEY and CDR2 SVGAGI. Trimming shortened V by 0 bases and J by 13 bases, and 22 bases separated the two germline ends. The CDR3 spans 16 residues. The CDR3 DNA reads as TGTGCCAGCAGTTACTCGGGGCCGGTCGCCAAAGACACGCAGTACTTC. It encodes CASSYSGPVAKDTQYF.

On this clonotype: One junction end does not reproduce the germline sequence, and a read error may be involved. V and J are TRBV10-2 and TRBJ2-3, with 8 bases identical to TRBD2. In germline, CDR1 is WSHSY, CDR2 SAAADI. The CDR3 sequence is 12 residues long. As DNA, the CDR3 is TGCGCCACTCGGTGGCGGGAGGAGACCCAGTACTTT. Protein product: CATRWREETQYF.

In regard to this clonotype: At one of its ends the junction is not consistent with the germline gene, which may arise from a read error. The V gene is TRBV10-2, the J gene TRBJ2-4; no firm D call. This CDR3 comprises 14 residues. Per the germline V gene, CDR1 is WSHSY and CDR2 is SAAADI. The CDR3 nucleotides are TGCGCGAGCATCATGTTCTGTGACAAAGACATTCAGTACTTC. It specifies CASIMFCDKDIQYF.

Within the sample, this clonotype is medium-sized (0.01 to 0.1%). V and J are TRBV6-1 and TRBJ2-2; the match to TRBD2 covers 11 bases. Germline V gene data show CDR1 as MNHNS and CDR2 as SASEGT. This CDR3 is built from 15 residues. Trimming removed 6 bases from V and 4 bases from J; junction bases left unmatched: 4. This chain's CDR3 is CASRSSGRSTGELFF. The CDR3 region has the DNA TGTGCCAGCAGGTCTAGCGGGAGGTCCACCGGGGAGCTGTTTTTT.

About this clonotype itself: At one of its ends the junction is not consistent with the germline gene, which may arise from a read error. The J gene is TRBJ2-3, the V gene TRBV6-1; the D is unclear. CDR1 MNHNS and CDR2 SASEGT come from the germline V gene. The CDR3 is 11 amino acids. The CDR3 sequence: CASHVTDTQYF. The CDR3 DNA follows: TGTGCCAGCCATGTCACAGATACGCAGTACTTT.

The chain carries TRBV9 and TRBJ2-1; no clear D. Germline assignment: CDR1 SGDLS and CDR2 YYNGEE. The CDR3 extends over 13 amino acids. V shed 3 bases and J shed 10 bases, with 14 bases lying between them. The CDR3 spells CASSAAALGEQFF. CDR3 bases: TGTGCCAGCAGCGCAGCAGCGTTGGGGGAGCAGTTCTTC.

The rearrangement joins TRBV5-1 to TRBJ2-3; no clear D. CDR1 is SGHRS, CDR2 YFSETQ, per germline. V dropped 0 bases and J dropped 1 base, with 6 bases sitting between them. The CDR3 is 14 amino acids. The chain's CDR3 is CASSLALGTDTQYF. CDR3 sequence (DNA): TGCGCCAGCAGCTTGGCGTTAGGCACAGATACGCAGTATTTT.

This clonotype came up many times. A much larger clone lies one base from this, so it may be a read error. The chain joins TRBV6-1 to TRBJ2-1, with 8 bases fitting TRBD2. The closer fit of TRBJ2-7 to the DNA end suggests the J call may be wrong. This CDR3 comprises 15 residues. Per germline, CDR1 MNHNS and CDR2 SASEGT. The CDR3 protein is CASSKPGLGVSEQYF. The CDR3 region has the DNA TGTGCCAGCAGCAAACCGGGACTAGGGGTGAGTGAGCAGTACTTC.

The genes are TRBV10-3 and TRBJ1-2; D is possibly TRBD1 (6 bases). The CDR3 has 15 residues. The V and J ends lost 0 bases and 7 bases respectively, with 15 bases between them. Germline V lookup: CDR1 ENHRY, CDR2 SYGVKD. This chain's CDR3 is CAISESPGATPGYTF. The CDR3 nucleotides read TGTGCCATCAGTGAGTCTCCGGGGGCTACACCTGGCTACACCTTC.

Comment on this clonotype: The junction differs from germline at one of its ends, possibly a read error. CDR3 protein: CASRDSGVGNFDTQYF. CDR3 DNA sequence: TGTGCCAGCAGGGACTCCGGGGTCGGGAACTTTGATACCCAGTACTTC. The rearrangement joins TRBV6-4 to TRBJ2-3; the D gene is possibly TRBD2 (5 bases). The J call could be wrong; TRBJ2-5 is a better fit for the DNA end. The V gene's germline CDR1 is MRHNA and CDR2 SNTAGT. The CDR3 loop spans 16 amino acids.

In this sample, this clonotype is medium-sized (0.01 to 0.1%). The V and J genes are TRBV10-1 and TRBJ2-2, with D unclear. Germline assignment: CDR1 WNHNN and CDR2 SYGVQD (reference sequence). V lost 3 bases to trimming and J lost 4 bases, with 12 bases between them. The CDR3 is 15 residues long. CDR3 coding DNA: TGCGCCAGCAGTGACTGGTCCATAGGCACCGGGGAGCTGTTTTTT. Its protein is CASSDWSIGTGELFF.

A remark on this clonotype: This could be a read error, since a much larger clone is one nucleotide away. This chain uses TRBV6-1 with TRBJ2-1, with 7 bases matching TRBD1. The germline V gene encodes CDR1 MNHNS and CDR2 SASEGT. The V and J ends lost 10 bases and 10 bases, in that order; junction bases with no gene match: 13. The CDR3 length is 13 residues. Here the CDR3 DNA reads TGTGCCACGTCGGGACAGCCAAACTACGAGCAGTTCTTC. Protein sequence: CATSGQPNYEQFF.

Details on this clonotype: The junction shows a germline mismatch at one end, possibly a read error. The chain carries TRBV27 and TRBJ2-3; either TRBD1 or TRBD2 may fit D (5 bases each). Germline V gene lookup returns CDR1 MNHEY and CDR2 SMNVEV (reference sequence). This CDR3 contains 14 residues. The CDR3 loop is CAGSGVGDPDTQYF. The CDR3 bases are TGTGCGGGCAGTGGGGTCGGGGACCCAGATACCCAGTATTTC.

This clonotype was picked up a small number of times. This sequence joins TRBV9 and TRBJ2-5; D is tentatively TRBD1 or TRBD2 (5 bases each). Germline V gene lookup returns CDR1 SGDLS and CDR2 YYNGEE. Trimming cost V 2 bases and J 11 bases, with 22 bases left between them. The CDR3 sequence is 15 residues long. The CDR3 DNA reads as TGTGCCAGCAGCGTTCTTGGGACGGCACTGGGAGTGCAGTACTTC. As protein: CASSVLGTALGVQYF.

By proportion, this clonotype is medium-sized (0.01 to 0.1%). J is TRBJ1-1 and V is TRBV10-2; 7 bases line up with TRBD1. CDR1 WSHSY and CDR2 SAAADI come from the germline V gene. The V gene end was trimmed by 8 bases and the J gene end by 1 base; junction bases not matched to a gene: 1. This CDR3 spans 12 amino acids. The DNA of the CDR3 is TGCGCCAGCCGGACAGGGAACACTGAAGCTTTCTTT. Protein: CASRTGNTEAFF.

The rearrangement uses TRBV28 and TRBJ1-1, with D hard to call. Germline CDR1 and CDR2: MDHEN and SYDVKM. The CDR3 loop spans 13 amino acids. V was clipped by 6 bases and J by 12 bases, with 20 bases between them. CDR3: CASRTPHRFFPFF. DNA of the CDR3: TGTGCCAGCAGGACCCCCCATCGTTTCTTTCCTTTCTTT.

In this sample, this clonotype turned up many times. The CDR3 nucleotides read TGTGCCAGCAGTTCGCCGCCGGGACTAGCGGGGACGAGCTCCTACAATGAGCAGTTCTTC. It codes for CASSSPPGLAGTSSYNEQFF. The chain combines TRBV27 with TRBJ2-1; TRBD2 matches at 13 bases. Germline V gene sequence: CDR1 MNHEY, CDR2 SMNVEV (reference sequence). V shed 4 bases, J shed 0 bases, and the junction held 12 bases outside the gene matches. CDR3 length: 20 residues.

This rearrangement joins TRBV6-1 to TRBJ2-2, with 12 bases lining up with TRBD2. The CDR3 runs 15 residues. Germline loops: CDR1 MNHNS, CDR2 SASEGT. The trim removed 7 bases at V and 8 bases at J, leaving 8 bases unmatched. The CDR3 sequence is CASTGLAGIKGELFF. The CDR3 coding sequence is TGTGCCAGCACCGGACTAGCGGGAATTAAAGGGGAGCTGTTTTTT.